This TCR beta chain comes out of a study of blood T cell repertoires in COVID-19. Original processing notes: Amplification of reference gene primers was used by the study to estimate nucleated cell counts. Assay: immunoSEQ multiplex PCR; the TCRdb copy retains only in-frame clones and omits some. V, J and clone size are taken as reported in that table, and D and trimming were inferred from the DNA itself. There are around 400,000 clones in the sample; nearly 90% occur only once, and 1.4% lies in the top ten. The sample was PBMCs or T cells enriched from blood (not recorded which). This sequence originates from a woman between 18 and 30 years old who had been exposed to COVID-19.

The CDR3 loop reads CASSSLYEQYF. In nucleotides, the CDR3 is TGTGCCAGCAGTTCCCTCTACGAGCAGTACTTC. The chain employs TRBV27 and TRBJ2-7; D not resolved. Germline values: CDR1 MNHEY, CDR2 SMNVEV (reference sequence). The CDR3 totals 11 residues. V lost 4 bases and J 3 bases, leaving 4 bases between the germline ends.